The source of this TCR beta chain is a study of blood T cell repertoires in COVID-19. The CDR3 totals 16 residues. V was trimmed by 5 bases and J by 12 bases, leaving 25 bases between them. Germline V CDR1 and CDR2: SEHNR, FQNEAQ (reference sequence). The cohort comprised adults aged 18 to 89 years residing in about two dozen US areas. Recovered Cohort 3 donors showed two negative PCRs, clearance, or symptom resolution. The data were produced by immunoSEQ multiplex PCR, yet TCRdb's version contains in-frame clones alone and is incomplete. The sample includes more than 300,000 clones, roughly 90% of them seen just once.

Sequenced material: PBMCs or T cells enriched from blood (not recorded which). The chain uses TRBV7-9 and TRBJ1-4; perhaps TRBD1 as D (6 bases). This clonotype was obtained from a woman in her thirties who had recovered from COVID-19. In DNA, the CDR3 is TGTGCCAGCAGCGGGTCGGGACCCCAGGGGCACGGTGAACTGTTTTTT. Amino acid sequence: CASSGSGPQGHGELFF. Combining the CDR3 with reference TRBV7-9 and TRBJ1-4 gives the whole variable domain DTGVSQNPRHKITKRGQNVTFRCDPISEHNRLYWYRQTLGQGPEFLTYFQNEAQLEKSRLLSDRFSAERPKGSFSTLEIQRTEQGDSAMYLCASSGSGPQGHGELFFGSGTQLSVL.